A single sample gave rise to the 17 T cell receptor beta chains below, sequenced in a study of technical replicates of blood from several donors. Sequenced by immunoSEQ multiplex PCR; TCRdb stores in-frame clones only, minus some. The sample lists around 76,000 clones, nearly 98% occurring once. What was sequenced was T cells isolated from PBMCs. The receptors derive from a human donor in good health.

This CDR3 is CASGQGSRQPQHF. For the CDR3, the DNA is TGTGCCAGCGGACAGGGGAGTAGGCAGCCCCAGCATTTT. The J gene is TRBJ1-5, the V gene TRBV2, with 9 bases matching TRBD1. The CDR3 sequence is 13 residues long. Germline-derived CDR1 and CDR2 are SNHLY and FYNNEI. J lost 7 bases, V lost 8 bases, and 6 bases had no gene match.

The chain carries TRBV15 and TRBJ2-1, with TRBD2 identical over 13 bases. V lost 2 bases to trimming and J lost 7 bases; unmatched junction nucleotides: 2. CDR1 and CDR2 from the germline V gene are LNHNV and YYDKDF (reference sequence). The CDR3 sequence is 15 residues long. CDR3 sequence: CATSRQLAGGNEQFF. Written as DNA, the CDR3 is TGTGCCACCAGCAGACAACTAGCGGGAGGGAATGAGCAGTTCTTC.

The chain couples TRBV13 to TRBJ2-7, with 11 bases lining up with TRBD2. The CDR3 loop spans 16 amino acids. With V trimmed by 4 bases and J by 0 bases, 5 bases remained unmatched. Germline CDR1 and CDR2: PRHDT and FYEKMQ (reference sequence). The CDR3 region is CASSYLAGGVSYEQYF. For the CDR3, the DNA is TGTGCCAGCAGCTATCTAGCGGGGGGCGTCTCCTACGAGCAGTACTTC.

The chain employs TRBV6-6 and TRBJ1-5; D perhaps matches TRBD1 (5 bases). CDR3 length: 14 residues. Germline assignment: CDR1 MNHNY and CDR2 SVGAGI (reference sequence). V lost 0 bases, J lost 11 bases, and 14 bases lay in between. The chain's CDR3 is CASSYSIGQGSQHF. CDR3 sequence (DNA): TGTGCCAGCAGTTACTCGATAGGTCAGGGATCCCAGCATTTT.

The chain links TRBV10-1 to TRBJ1-1; TRBD1 might be the D (5 bases). This CDR3 is 13 amino acids long. Deletions cut 11 bases from V and 0 bases from J, with 13 bases between. Germline values: CDR1 WNHNN, CDR2 SYGVQD (reference sequence). CDR3: CAVTDNMNTEAFF. CDR3 sequence (DNA): TGCGCCGTCACGGACAACATGAACACTGAAGCTTTCTTT.

This chain uses TRBV27 with TRBJ1-5; 8 positions agree with TRBD1. From germline, CDR1 is MNHEY and CDR2 SMNVEV (reference sequence). With V trimmed by 6 bases and J by 7 bases, 5 bases remained unmatched. The CDR3 runs 13 residues. The CDR3 here is CASSDRGRQPQHF. CDR3 sequence (DNA): TGTGCCAGCAGCGACAGGGGTCGGCAGCCCCAGCATTTT.

The chain uses TRBV9 and TRBJ1-2; possible D gene TRBD1, 5 bases. Trimming pared 4 bases from V and 1 base from J, leaving 14 bases between. Germline V CDR1 and CDR2: SGDLS, YYNGEE. This CDR3 is built from 15 residues. This CDR3 is CASSSLGGYNYGYTF. The CDR3, as DNA: TGTGCCAGCAGCTCCCTGGGGGGGTATAACTATGGCTACACCTTC.

V is TRBV30 and J is TRBJ2-2; D remains unclear. Germline V lookup: CDR1 GTSNPN, CDR2 SVGIG (reference sequence). V was pared by 0 bases and J by 6 bases, with 5 bases between. The CDR3 contains 12 residues. The CDR3, as DNA: TGTGCCTGGAGTGTGGGCTCCGGGGAGCTGTTTTTT. Translating it yields CAWSVGSGELFF.

CDR3 residues: CASSGKLTSGTYEQYF. In DNA, the CDR3 is TGTGCCAGCAGTGGTAAACTGACTAGCGGCACCTACGAGCAGTACTTC. The chain has TRBV6-1 and TRBJ2-7, with 9 bases identical to TRBD2. This CDR3 comprises 16 residues. V shed 4 bases and J 2 bases; nucleotides not matched to a gene: 9. Germline lookup yields CDR1 MNHNS and CDR2 SASEGT.

V usage is TRBV7-9 and J usage is TRBJ2-4; D ambiguous. Germline V CDR1 and CDR2: SEHNR, FQNEAQ (reference sequence). V was trimmed by 2 bases and J by 2 bases, leaving 13 bases between them. The CDR3 contains 16 residues. CDR3 sequence (DNA): TGTGCCAGCAGCTTATCCACGCTAGTAACCAAAAACATTCAGTACTTC. Protein product: CASSLSTLVTKNIQYF. Complete variable domain (other parts from reference TRBV7-9 and TRBJ2-4): DTGVSQNPRHKITKRGQNVTFRCDPISEHNRLYWYRQTLGQGPEFLTYFQNEAQLEKSRLLSDRFSAERPKGSFSTLEIQRTEQGDSAMYLCASSLSTLVTKNIQYFGAGTRLSVL.

V usage is TRBV6-1 and J usage is TRBJ1-5, with a possible D match to TRBD1 (5 bases). Per germline, CDR1 MNHNS and CDR2 SASEGT. This CDR3 region has 16 residues. V lost 2 bases to trimming and J lost 3 bases, with 14 bases between them. The CDR3, as DNA: TGTGCCAGCAGTGAAACTATCGGGGGATTCAATCAGCCCCAGCATTTT. Protein: CASSETIGGFNQPQHF.

This rearrangement joins TRBV7-9 to TRBJ2-7; TRBD2 matches 11 bases. V lost 4 bases to trimming and J lost 0 bases; unmatched junction nucleotides: 2. Germline V lookup: CDR1 SEHNR, CDR2 FQNEAQ (reference sequence). CDR3 length: 15 amino acids. CDR3 in amino acids: CASSYGLAGSYEQYF. CDR3 coding DNA: TGTGCCAGCAGCTACGGACTAGCGGGCTCCTACGAGCAGTACTTC.

The rearrangement joins TRBV5-1 to TRBJ2-1, with no clear D. The CDR3 totals 12 residues. Trimming pared 0 bases from V and 12 bases from J, leaving 10 bases between. Germline V CDR1 and CDR2: SGHRS, YFSETQ. The CDR3 sequence: CASSLGSNRQFF. CDR3 in DNA: TGCGCCAGCAGCTTGGGCAGTAATCGGCAGTTCTTC.

The J gene is TRBJ2-5, the V gene TRBV19, with D tentatively TRBD2 (6 bases). The CDR3 is made up of 14 amino acids. Trimming cost V 5 bases and J 5 bases, with 15 bases left between them. Germline loops: CDR1 LNHDA, CDR2 SQIVND (reference sequence). CDR3 nucleotide sequence: TGTGCCAGTAGTTCCACCGGGGGAGCCGAGACCCAGTACTTC. It encodes CASSSTGGAETQYF.

The chain links TRBV28 to TRBJ1-3; 7 bases map to TRBD1. The CDR3 covers 15 residues. The germline V gene has CDR1 MDHEN and CDR2 SYDVKM. The junction had 6 bases not matched to a gene; V was cut back by 3 bases and J by 4 bases. CDR3 protein: CASSFSRQGGNTIYF. DNA of the CDR3: TGTGCCAGCAGTTTCTCCCGACAGGGAGGAAACACCATATATTTT.

The chain carries TRBV25-1 and TRBJ1-4; D uncertain. In germline, CDR1 is MGHDK, CDR2 SYGVNS. There are 13 residues in the CDR3. The V end lost 8 bases, the J end lost 2 bases, and 9 bases lay between the germline ends. The CDR3 loop is CASVAGTNEKLFF. DNA for the CDR3: TGTGCCAGCGTGGCGGGGACTAATGAAAAACTGTTTTTT. The whole variable domain, remainder taken from reference TRBV25-1 and TRBJ1-4, is EADIYQTPRYLVIGTGKKITLECSQTMGHDKMYWYQQDPGMELHLIHYSYGVNSTEKGDLSSESTVSRIRTEHFPLTLESARPSHTSQYLCASVAGTNEKLFFGSGTQLSVL.

This chain links TRBV11-3 with TRBJ2-3; D is ambiguous. Germline V gene data show CDR1 as SGHNT and CDR2 as YENEEA. Trimming removed 5 bases at V and 4 bases at J, with 10 bases between. The CDR3 is made up of 13 amino acids. CDR3 DNA: TGTGCCAGCAGCCACAGCCGACCAGATACGCAGTATTTT. This encodes CASSHSRPDTQYF.